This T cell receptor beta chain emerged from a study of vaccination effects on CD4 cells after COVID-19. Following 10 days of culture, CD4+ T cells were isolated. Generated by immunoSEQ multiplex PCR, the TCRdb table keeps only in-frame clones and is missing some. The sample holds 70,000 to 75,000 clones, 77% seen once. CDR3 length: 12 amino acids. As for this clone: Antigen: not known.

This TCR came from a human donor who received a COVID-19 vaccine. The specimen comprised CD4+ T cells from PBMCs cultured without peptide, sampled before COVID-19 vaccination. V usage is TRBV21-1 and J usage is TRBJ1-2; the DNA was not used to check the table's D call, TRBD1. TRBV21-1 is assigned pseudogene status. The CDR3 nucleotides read TGTGCCGTACAGGGGGCGCGGTATGGCTACACCTTC. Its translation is CAVQGARYGYTF.